These 27 T cell receptor beta chains share one sample of origin, sequenced in a study of OX40 agonist ivuxolimab in advanced cancers. Sequencing was performed with immunoSEQ multiplex PCR; in TCRdb, only in-frame clones are kept and a portion is missing. The sample records 52,000 or so clones, 90% to 95% being singletons. The material was CD4+ or CD8+ T cells sorted from blood, obtained in a trial of the OX40 agonist ivuxolimab. These receptors were taken from an adult with an advanced solid tumor such as melanoma, head and neck, liver or kidney cancer.

The chain uses TRBV29-1 and TRBJ2-5; a weak D match, TRBD1 (6 bases). CDR1 is SQVTM, CDR2 ANQGSEA, per germline. The CDR3 spans 12 residues. Trimming pared 5 bases from V and 2 bases from J, leaving 9 bases between. CDR3 coding DNA: TGCAGCGTTATCGGGACACAAGAGACCCAGTACTTC. Translating it yields CSVIGTQETQYF.

The gene calls are TRBV19 and TRBJ2-2; no clear D gene. This CDR3 is 14 amino acids long. Germline CDR1 reads LNHDA; CDR2 reads SQIVND (reference sequence). Trimming left V 1 base short and J 3 bases short, with 6 bases between. CDR3 DNA: TGTGCCAGTAGTATAGTAGCAGACACCGGGGAGCTGTTTTTT. Residues: CASSIVADTGELFF.

With respect to this clone: At the DNA level, this CDR3 is encoded by other sequences in the same sample as well. This rearrangement joins TRBV5-1 to TRBJ2-7; no reliable D call. Germline CDR1 reads SGHRS; CDR2 reads YFSETQ. V was shortened by 3 bases and J by 1 base, with 5 bases between the two germline ends. CDR3 length equals 12 residues. The CDR3 nucleotides read TGCGCCAGCAGCTCCGATTCCTACGAGCAGTACTTC. Its protein is CASSSDSYEQYF.

V usage is TRBV9 and J usage is TRBJ2-3; a weak D match, TRBD1 (5 bases). This CDR3 region has 16 residues. Deletions cut 0 bases from V and 0 bases from J, with 11 bases between. From germline, CDR1 is SGDLS and CDR2 YYNGEE. The CDR3 region has the DNA TGTGCCAGCAGCGTAGGGACACATACTAGCACAGATACGCAGTATTTT. Translation gives CASSVGTHTSTDTQYF.

The chain has TRBV19 and TRBJ2-7, with 8 bases lining up with TRBD2. The CDR3 has 16 amino acids. From germline, CDR1 is LNHDA and CDR2 SQIVND (reference sequence). Trimming took 3 bases from V and 3 from J; bases not matched to a gene: 10. The CDR3 loop reads CASSIHAGGPNYEQYF. CDR3 DNA: TGTGCCAGTAGTATTCATGCGGGAGGCCCCAACTACGAGCAGTACTTC.

This sequence joins TRBV19 and TRBJ2-2; D is ambiguous. Deletions cut 3 bases from V and 0 bases from J, with 8 bases between. Looked up from germline, CDR1 is LNHDA and CDR2 is SQIVND (reference sequence). The CDR3 is made up of 15 amino acids. The CDR3 coding sequence is TGTGCCAGTAGTATGGGAACCTCGAACACCGGGGAGCTGTTTTTT. Translation gives CASSMGTSNTGELFF.

The chain combines TRBV9 with TRBJ2-7; 7 nucleotides agree with TRBD1. This CDR3 has 14 amino acids. Germline lookup yields CDR1 SGDLS and CDR2 YYNGEE. Trimming removed 4 bases from V and 0 bases from J; junction bases left unmatched: 4. CDR3 coding DNA: TGTGCCAGCAGCTCTGGACAGGCCTCCTACGAGCAGTACTTC. Protein sequence: CASSSGQASYEQYF.

The chain carries TRBV11-2 and TRBJ2-7; 13 bases are a match to TRBD2. The CDR3 sequence is 15 residues long. V was clipped by 2 bases and J by 5 bases; unmatched bases: 3. Germline V gene sequence: CDR1 SGHAT, CDR2 FQNNGV. The CDR3 region has the DNA TGTGCCAGCAGCTTAACTGGACTAGCGGGAGACGAGCAGTACTTC. Its translation is CASSLTGLAGDEQYF.

The CDR3 DNA is TGTGCCAGCAGTTTGGGGTTTGGGTCCTACGAGCAGTACTTC. Amino acids: CASSLGFGSYEQYF. The chain carries TRBV27 and TRBJ2-7; no clear D. The ends were cut back, 3 bases at V and 1 base at J, with 10 bases in the middle. Germline V lookup: CDR1 MNHEY, CDR2 SMNVEV (reference sequence). The CDR3 loop spans 14 amino acids.

This chain joins TRBV7-3 and TRBJ2-5, with D possibly matching TRBD1 (6 bases). The CDR3 is made up of 13 amino acids. V lost 2 bases and J 3 bases, leaving 7 bases between the germline ends. The germline CDR1 and CDR2 sequences are SGHTA and FQGTGA. The CDR3, as DNA: TGTGCCAGCAGCTTACCAGGGGAAGAGACCCAGTACTTC. Translated, it gives CASSLPGEETQYF.

The chain is built from TRBV19 and TRBJ1-5, with D perhaps TRBD1 (5 bases). This CDR3 is built from 14 residues. V lost 3 bases to trimming and J lost 3 bases, with 9 bases between them. Germline CDR1 LNHDA, CDR2 SQIVND (reference sequence). CDR3 sequence: CASSMGTVNQPQHF. CDR3 bases: TGTGCCAGTAGTATGGGGACGGTCAATCAGCCCCAGCATTTT.

The chain links TRBV5-7 to TRBJ2-1, with a weak D call TRBD2 (5 bases). TRBV5-7 is filed as an ORF, its function uncertain. Trimming took 0 bases from V and 8 from J, leaving 9 bases between them. The CDR3 is 13 residues long. The DNA of the CDR3 is TGTGCCAGCAGCTTGGCGACTAAAGATGAGCAGTTCTTC. Its translation: CASSLATKDEQFF.

The V call is TRBV4-1, the J call TRBJ2-7, with 11 bases aligning to TRBD2. Losses at the gene ends were 4 bases for V and 3 bases for J; bases not matched to a gene: 5. The CDR3 totals 15 residues. Germline CDR1 reads MGHRA; CDR2 reads YSYEKL. For the CDR3, the DNA is TGCGCCAGCAGCCCACGACTAGCGGGGAACTACGAGCAGTACTTC. This gives the protein CASSPRLAGNYEQYF.

The CDR3 region has the DNA TGTGCCAGCCGTTCTTCGAACGGGAGGGCAATAAATGAGCAGTTCTTC. Translating gives CASRSSNGRAINEQFF. The genes are TRBV27 and TRBJ2-1; 8 bases line up with TRBD2. The CDR3 totals 16 residues. Germline CDR1 and CDR2: MNHEY and SMNVEV (reference sequence). Trimming took 8 bases from V and 7 from J; bases not matched to a gene: 16.

The J gene is TRBJ1-5, the V gene TRBV10-2; a possible D gene is TRBD1 (6 bases). V was clipped by 0 bases and J by 2 bases, with 14 bases between them. Germline CDR1 WSHSY, CDR2 SAAADI. The CDR3 runs to 17 residues. In DNA form, the CDR3 reads TGCGCCAGCAGTGAGTCTTGGGGGCCCAGGGGCAATCAGCCCCAGCATTTT. Translating it yields CASSESWGPRGNQPQHF.

The CDR3 nucleotides read TGTGCCAGCAGTGACTCTAGACAGGGGATTAATGAGCAGTTCTTC. Translated: CASSDSRQGINEQFF. V is TRBV6-4 and J is TRBJ2-1, with TRBD1 matching over 8 bases. Germline trimming cut 0 bases from V and 7 bases from J; bases unmatched to any gene: 5. The CDR3 extends over 15 amino acids. Germline CDR1 is MRHNA and CDR2 is SNTAGT.

The rearrangement links TRBV10-3 to TRBJ2-2; weak D call: TRBD2 (5 bases). Trimming took off 6 bases at V and 4 bases at J, with 15 bases between the two ends. The CDR3 totals 15 residues. Per the germline V gene, CDR1 is ENHRY and CDR2 is SYGVKD. The CDR3 DNA reads as TGTGCCATCAGCCCTGACTGGGGAGTCACCGGGGAGCTGTTTTTT. It encodes CAISPDWGVTGELFF.

In its sample, this clone was seen once. The chain joins TRBV5-1 to TRBJ2-3, with a possible D match to TRBD2 (6 bases). The CDR3 contains 13 residues. V was shortened by 5 bases and J by 3 bases, with 10 bases between the two germline ends. CDR1 and CDR2 (germline): SGHRS, YFSETQ. The chain's CDR3 is CASREGPTDTQYF. CDR3 nucleotides: TGCGCCAGCAGGGAGGGGCCAACAGATACGCAGTATTTT.

The chain is built from TRBV5-6 and TRBJ1-2, with D unresolved. Deletions cut 7 bases from V and 3 bases from J, with 13 bases between. The CDR3 has 13 residues. CDR1 is SGHDT and CDR2 is YYEEEE in the germline V gene. The chain's CDR3 is CASSWAGDYGYTF. CDR3 nucleotide sequence: TGTGCCAGCTCCTGGGCAGGAGACTATGGCTACACCTTC.

The genes are TRBV19 and TRBJ1-2, with TRBD1 matching 8 bases. After removal of 5 bases from V and 4 bases from J, the junction contained 6 bases not matched to a gene. Germline loops: CDR1 LNHDA, CDR2 SQIVND (reference sequence). The CDR3 extends over 14 amino acids. CDR3 in DNA: TGTGCCAGTAGTCCAGGGGGCATAATCTATGGCTACACCTTC. As protein: CASSPGGIIYGYTF.

This clone was found once. The chain joins TRBV2 to TRBJ2-1; no clear D gene. Germline CDR1 reads SNHLY; CDR2 reads FYNNEI. The CDR3 totals 14 residues. Between the trimmed V and J ends, which lost 6 bases and 6 bases, there was a span of 15 bases. The DNA of the CDR3 is TGTGCCAGCAGATGGGTCCAGGCCCGCAATGAGCAGTTCTTC. Its protein is CASRWVQARNEQFF.

This chain connects TRBV5-5 to TRBJ1-1, with D perhaps TRBD1 (5 bases). Trimming left V 3 bases short and J 6 bases short, with 12 bases between. The CDR3 is 13 residues long. Germline assignment: CDR1 SGHKS and CDR2 YYEKEE (reference sequence). CDR3 amino acids: CASSYQGGAEAFF. CDR3 nucleotides: TGTGCCAGCAGCTACCAGGGAGGGGCTGAAGCTTTCTTT. Filled out from reference TRBV5-5 and TRBJ1-1, the complete variable domain reads DAGVTQSPTHLIKTRGQQVTLRCSPISGHKSVSWYQQVLGQGPQFIFQYYEKEERGRGNFPDRFSARQFPNYSSELNVNALLLGDSALYLCASSYQGGAEAFFGQGTRLTVV.

This clone showed up just once. J is TRBJ2-2 and V is TRBV7-3; D might be TRBD1 (5 bases). The germline V gene encodes CDR1 SGHTA and CDR2 FQGTGA. Trimming left V 3 bases short and J 0 bases short, with 8 bases between. The CDR3 extends over 15 amino acids. The chain's CDR3 is CASSFGATNTGELFF. The CDR3 DNA is TGTGCCAGCAGCTTTGGGGCTACGAACACCGGGGAGCTGTTTTTT.

The rearrangement links TRBV11-2 to TRBJ2-7; tentatively, D is TRBD1 (7 bases). The CDR3 runs 14 residues. The germline V gene encodes CDR1 SGHAT and CDR2 FQNNGV. Trimming took 3 bases from V and 4 from J, leaving 13 bases between them. CDR3 sequence reads: CASSFGGGGYEQYF. The DNA of the CDR3 is TGTGCCAGCAGCTTCGGAGGGGGCGGGTACGAGCAGTACTTC. The variable domain in full, with the rest retrieved from reference TRBV11-2 and TRBJ2-7, is EAGVAQSPRYKIIEKRQSVAFWCNPISGHATLYWYQQILGQGPKLLIQFQNNGVVDDSQLPKDRFSAERLKGVDSTLKIQPAKLEDSAVYLCASSFGGGGYEQYFGPGTRLTVT.

CDR3 amino acids: CASSEASALRGPLNEKLFF. CDR3 sequence (DNA): TGTGCCAGCAGTGAAGCTTCGGCCCTCAGGGGTCCCCTTAATGAAAAACTGTTTTTT. The chain links TRBV2 to TRBJ1-4, with TRBD1 as a possible D gene (6 bases). V was cut by 0 bases and J by 4 bases, with 21 bases left in between. The CDR3 runs 19 residues. CDR1 is SNHLY, CDR2 FYNNEI, per germline.

The chain carries TRBV2 and TRBJ1-1; the D is unclear. The CDR3 runs 13 residues. Trimming pared 2 bases from V and 4 bases from J, leaving 8 bases between. Germline V gene data show CDR1 as SNHLY and CDR2 as FYNNEI. The CDR3 here is CASSEKGSTEAFF. The CDR3 DNA reads as TGTGCCAGCAGTGAAAAGGGTAGCACTGAAGCTTTCTTT. Using reference TRBV2 and TRBJ1-1 for the parts outside the CDR3, the full variable domain is EPEVTQTPSHQVTQMGQEVILRCVPISNHLYFYWYRQILGQKVEFLVSFYNNEISEKSEIFDDQFSVERPDGSNFTLKIRSTKLEDSAMYFCASSEKGSTEAFFGQGTRLTVV.

This clone was detected once. The DNA of the CDR3 is TGTGCCAGCAGCGAGAGCGGGGTCTCCTACAATGAGCAGTTCTTC. Translation: CASSESGVSYNEQFF. This chain connects TRBV9 to TRBJ2-1, with TRBD2 matching over 7 bases. Germline CDR1 SGDLS, CDR2 YYNGEE. CDR3 length: 15 residues. J lost 0 bases, V lost 3 bases, and 3 bases had no gene match.